Each of the 12 T cell receptor beta chains below was sequenced from the same sample in a study of Ad26.COV2.S vaccination and SARS-CoV-2 variants. The treatment was: around 19 received Ad26.COV2.S at low or high dose, single or two shots; about five received placebo; per-sample allocation not given. Sampling took place 63 days after the first vaccine or placebo injection. Clones were read by immunoSEQ multiplex PCR, and TCRdb kept only the in-frame ones, dropping some. The profile shows some 330,000 clones, almost 90% of them singletons. Material: peripheral blood, obtained in a trial of Ad26.COV2.S vaccine versus placebo. These receptors were obtained from a person aged 18 to 59 who received the Ad26.COV2.S COVID-19 vaccine or a placebo.

This clone showed up just once. This chain uses TRBV6-2 or TRBV6-3 with TRBJ1-2, with TRBD1 identical over 7 bases. V shed 0 bases, J shed 5 bases, and the junction held 3 bases outside the gene matches. Germline CDR1 MNHEY, CDR2 SVGEGT. The CDR3 totals 14 residues. The CDR3 loop is CASSYSGGVYGYTF. The CDR3 DNA reads TGTGCCAGCAGTTACTCAGGGGGCGTGTATGGCTACACCTTC.

The chain recombines TRBV5-4 with TRBJ2-7; D unresolved. The CDR3 length is 12 residues. The germline gives CDR1 SGHNT, CDR2 YYREEE (reference sequence). V lost 0 bases to trimming and J lost 5 bases, with 6 bases between them. In nucleotides, the CDR3 is TGTGCCAGCAGCTTGGACAGTAACGAGCAGTACGTC. It yields the protein CASSLDSNEQYV.

The V call is TRBV7-9, the J call TRBJ2-2; TRBD2 might be the D (7 bases). Trimming removed 7 bases at V and 6 bases at J, with 9 bases between. The germline V gene encodes CDR1 SEHNR and CDR2 FQNEAQ (reference sequence). The CDR3 loop spans 12 amino acids. The CDR3 protein is CASTGGSGELFF. For the CDR3, the DNA is TGTGCCAGCACGGGGGGCTCCGGGGAGCTGTTTTTT.

In its sample, this clone was seen a few times. Additional DNA sequences in this sample encode the identical CDR3. The V and J genes are TRBV12-3 or TRBV12-4 and TRBJ1-1; D call uncertain. The CDR3 runs to 13 residues. V lost 1 base and J 1 base, leaving 4 bases between the germline ends. The CDR3 DNA is TGTGCCAGCAGTTTAGGTCCGAACACTGAAGCTTTCTTT. Its translation: CASSLGPNTEAFF.

CDR3 sequence reads: CASSSTLAGKANEQFF. CDR3 DNA: TGTGCCAGCAGCTCCACACTAGCGGGAAAGGCCAATGAGCAGTTCTTC. V gene TRBV7-9 combines with J gene TRBJ2-1; 10 bases line up with TRBD2. V trimming: 4 bases; J trimming: 6 bases; junction bases outside the gene matches: 9. Germline lookup yields CDR1 SEHNR and CDR2 FQNEAQ (reference sequence). This CDR3 spans 16 amino acids.

This clone appeared once. J is TRBJ1-1 and V is TRBV6-2 or TRBV6-3; possible D gene TRBD1, 5 bases. Per the germline V gene, CDR1 is MNHEY and CDR2 is SVGEGT. V was trimmed by 4 bases and J by 1 base, leaving 13 bases between them. The CDR3 has 15 amino acids. The CDR3 coding sequence is TGTGCCAGCAGTTCCCCCAGGGTCGCGAACACTGAAGCTTTCTTT. This translates into CASSSPRVANTEAFF.

This clone was found once. The chain carries TRBV7-9 and TRBJ2-1; D is uncertain. Germline CDR1 is SEHNR and CDR2 is FQNEAQ (reference sequence). Trimming left V 4 bases short and J 9 bases short, with 13 bases between. This CDR3 comprises 13 residues. As DNA, the CDR3 is TGTGCCAGCAGCTCAATCAACTTAAGTGAGCAGTTCTTC. Protein sequence: CASSSINLSEQFF.

V and J are TRBV5-4 and TRBJ2-1; D gene unclear. Germline V gene data show CDR1 as SGHNT and CDR2 as YYREEE (reference sequence). The CDR3 runs 12 residues. Between the trimmed V and J ends, which lost 0 bases and 8 bases, there was a span of 6 bases. The CDR3 DNA is TGTGCCAGCAGCTTGGCCAGTGATGAGCAGTTCTTC. The encoded protein is CASSLASDEQFF.

The V call is TRBV19, the J call TRBJ1-4; D gene ambiguous. Germline V gene sequence: CDR1 LNHDA, CDR2 SQIVND (reference sequence). The CDR3 sequence is 15 residues long. V was trimmed by 7 bases and J by 2 bases, leaving 14 bases between them. The CDR3 bases are TGTGCCAGTATAGGCCACCCGGGGACTAATGAAAAACTGTTTTTT. Protein product: CASIGHPGTNEKLFF.

This clone was seen just once. This chain links TRBV5-5 with TRBJ2-1; D unresolved. The CDR3 covers 15 residues. The ends were cut back, 2 bases at V and 6 bases at J, with 15 bases in the middle. Germline CDR1 SGHKS, CDR2 YYEKEE (reference sequence). The CDR3 sequence: CASSLSALLTNEQFF. CDR3 bases: TGTGCCAGCAGCTTATCAGCCCTCCTTACCAATGAGCAGTTCTTC.

J is TRBJ1-6 and V is TRBV5-1; 9 bases match TRBD1. The V gene end was trimmed by 3 bases and the J gene end by 9 bases; junction bases not matched to a gene: 4. This CDR3 contains 14 residues. Germline V lookup: CDR1 SGHRS, CDR2 YFSETQ. The DNA of the CDR3 is TGCGCCAGCAGCTCACGGACAGGGGTTTCACCCCTCCACTTT. Translation gives CASSSRTGVSPLHF.

The chain recombines TRBV5-1 with TRBJ1-2, with 7 bases matching TRBD1. The CDR3 is 16 residues long. The germline V gene has CDR1 SGHRS and CDR2 YFSETQ. Trimming cost V 3 bases and J 0 bases; bases outside gene matches: 8. CDR3 in amino acids: CASSSGQQLANYGYTF. CDR3 bases: TGCGCCAGCAGCTCGGGACAGCAGTTAGCTAACTATGGCTACACCTTC. Complete variable domain (other parts from reference TRBV5-1 and TRBJ1-2): KAGVTQTPRYLIKTRGQQVTLSCSPISGHRSVSWYQQTPGQGLQFLFEYFSETQRNKGNFPGRFSGRQFSNSRSEMNVSTLELGDSALYLCASSSGQQLANYGYTFGSGTRLTVV.